Below, 22 T cell receptor beta chains from the same sample are listed, as sequenced in a study of T cell changes during pregnancy in multiple sclerosis (dated by TCRdb to about 2019). Library preparation used the immunoSEQ multiplex PCR assay. TCRdb stores this immuneACCESS table with in-frame sequences only. Part of the clones is absent; in the studies checked, under half of the shortfall reflects unresolved V genes, and no reason is known for the rest. The sample includes about 70,000 clones, with roughly 92% observed a single time. The ten largest clones represent 2% to 2.5% of the sample. The specimen was peripheral blood, collected in the second trimester of pregnancy. The receptors shown here come from a female donor in good health, enrolled as a control in a pregnancy study.

This clone appeared a few times. This chain joins TRBV7-6 and TRBJ1-1; unclear D gene. There are 15 residues in the CDR3. Germline CDR1 SGHVS, CDR2 FNYEAQ. V was shortened by 0 bases and J by 3 bases, with 11 bases between the two germline ends. CDR3 loop: CASSLAEVTYTEAFF. The CDR3 coding sequence is TGTGCCAGCAGCTTAGCAGAGGTCACCTACACTGAAGCTTTCTTT.

The V call is TRBV2, the J call TRBJ2-5; D gene uncertain. The length of the CDR3 is 13 residues. V lost 4 bases to trimming and J lost 1 base, with 7 bases between them. Germline V CDR1 and CDR2: SNHLY, FYNNEI. In DNA form, the CDR3 reads TGTGCCAGCAGTGGGCAGCGCCAAGAGACCCAGTACTTC. The encoded protein is CASSGQRQETQYF.

This rearrangement joins TRBV9 to TRBJ2-2, with D uncertain. V shed 0 bases and J shed 6 bases, with 6 bases lying between them. The CDR3 runs 13 residues. Per the germline V gene, CDR1 is SGDLS and CDR2 is YYNGEE. In DNA, the CDR3 is TGTGCCAGCAGCGTAGAAGGAGCCGGGGAGCTGTTTTTT. Protein product: CASSVEGAGELFF.

The chain joins TRBV6-5 to TRBJ1-6; possibly TRBD1 for D (6 bases). Germline CDR1 reads MNHEY; CDR2 reads SVGAGI. V lost 5 bases and J 7 bases, leaving 12 bases between the germline ends. The CDR3 loop spans 14 amino acids. This CDR3 reads CASSLNRANSPLHF. In DNA, the CDR3 is TGTGCCAGCAGTCTCAACAGGGCCAATTCACCCCTCCACTTT.

The J gene is TRBJ2-5, the V gene TRBV5-8; 9 nucleotides match TRBD2. This CDR3 contains 15 residues. Trimming at V came to 9 bases and at J to 4 bases, leaving 13 bases not matched to a gene. The V gene's germline CDR1 is SGHTS and CDR2 YDEGEE. In DNA form, the CDR3 reads TGTGCCAACTCCAGGGGTAGCGGGGGCGGAGAGACCCAGTACTTC. This encodes CANSRGSGGGETQYF. The full variable domain, completed using reference TRBV5-8 and TRBJ2-5, is EAGVTQSPTHLIKTRGQQATLRCSPISGHTSVYWYQQALGLGLQFLLWYDEGEERNRGNFPPRFSGRQFPNYSSELNVNALELEDSALYLCANSRGSGGGETQYFGPGTRLLVL.

As DNA, the CDR3 is TGTGCCAGCAGCTTAAAGAGAGACACCATATATTTT. Protein product: CASSLKRDTIYF. The chain combines TRBV7-9 with TRBJ1-3; D not resolved. The length of the CDR3 is 12 residues. Germline V gene data show CDR1 as SEHNR and CDR2 as FQNEAQ (reference sequence). Trimming pared 2 bases from V and 8 bases from J, leaving 7 bases between.

The rearrangement uses TRBV5-6 and TRBJ1-5, with D possibly matching TRBD1 (6 bases). This CDR3 has 15 residues. Looked up from germline, CDR1 is SGHDT and CDR2 is YYEEEE. V was pared by 1 base and J by 7 bases, with 15 bases between. DNA for the CDR3: TGTGCCAGCAGCTTGAGGGGGAATGCCCCCCAGCCCCAGCATTTT. Encoded protein: CASSLRGNAPQPQHF.

The rearrangement links TRBV15 to TRBJ2-5; TRBD2 aligns across 8 bases. Germline loops: CDR1 LNHNV, CDR2 YYDKDF (reference sequence). The J segment lost 1 base and the V segment lost 4 bases, leaving 8 bases of the junction unmatched. The CDR3 is 16 residues long. CDR3 sequence reads: CATSKNTGGPQETQYF. The DNA for the CDR3 is TGTGCCACCAGCAAGAATACGGGGGGGCCCCAAGAGACCCAGTACTTC.

The genes are TRBV23-1 and TRBJ2-5; TRBD2 agrees at 8 bases. TRBV23-1 is sorted into the ORF group, with uncertain function. The CDR3 loop spans 15 amino acids. Trimming at V came to 8 bases and at J to 5 bases, leaving 13 bases not matched to a gene. The CDR3 loop reads CASPGGAVSWETQYF. CDR3 nucleotides: TGCGCCAGCCCCGGGGGGGCCGTTTCTTGGGAGACCCAGTACTTC.

The gene calls are TRBV29-1 and TRBJ2-2; TRBD2 matches 9 bases. The CDR3 totals 16 residues. After removal of 5 bases from V and 7 bases from J, the junction contained 14 bases not matched to a gene. The V gene's germline CDR1 is SQVTM and CDR2 ANQGSEA. This CDR3 is CSVLIAGAEHYGELFF. The CDR3 DNA is TGCAGCGTTCTCATAGCGGGGGCGGAACATTACGGGGAGCTGTTTTTT.

V gene TRBV7-2 combines with J gene TRBJ1-5, with D unclear. The germline V and J ends were trimmed by 5 bases and 9 bases, with 14 bases remaining between them. This CDR3 region has 13 residues. CDR1 SGHTA and CDR2 FQGNSA come from the germline V gene. CDR3 protein: CASSPHKSWPQHF. As DNA, the CDR3 is TGTGCCAGCAGCCCACACAAAAGTTGGCCCCAGCATTTT.

J is TRBJ1-1 and V is TRBV28; D is unresolved. The CDR3 contains 12 residues. Trimming removed 6 bases at V and 1 base at J, with 6 bases between. The germline V gene has CDR1 MDHEN and CDR2 SYDVKM. The CDR3 region is CASSPGNTEAFF. The CDR3 DNA follows: TGTGCCAGCAGCCCGGGGAACACTGAAGCTTTCTTT.

This chain connects TRBV7-2 to TRBJ1-3; TRBD1 agrees at 7 bases. Trimming removed 5 bases from V and 4 bases from J; junction bases left unmatched: 8. Germline assignment: CDR1 SGHTA and CDR2 FQGNSA. The CDR3 has 15 residues. The CDR3 DNA reads TGTGCCAGCAGCAAGGGGGCAGGGGCGGGAAACACCATATATTTT. Its protein is CASSKGAGAGNTIYF.

The chain joins TRBV9 to TRBJ2-5, with D possibly matching TRBD2 (5 bases). The CDR3 totals 13 residues. Trimming took off 1 base at V and 5 bases at J, with 9 bases between the two ends. Germline V gives CDR1 SGDLS, CDR2 YYNGEE. CDR3 in amino acids: CASSVRTGETQYF. DNA for the CDR3: TGTGCCAGCAGCGTAAGGACGGGGGAGACCCAGTACTTC.

The chain uses TRBV30 and TRBJ2-2; perhaps TRBD2 as D (7 bases). CDR3 size: 15 residues. V was clipped by 4 bases and J by 1 base, with 13 bases between them. Germline-derived CDR1 and CDR2 are GTSNPN and SVGIG (reference sequence). CDR3 coding DNA: TGTGCCTGGAAAAGGGGGGGGCTGAACACCGGGGAGCTGTTTTTT. Its translation: CAWKRGGLNTGELFF.

The gene calls are TRBV10-3 and TRBJ1-6; TRBD1 matches at 7 bases. V dropped 6 bases and J dropped 7; count of bases not matched to a gene: 3. The CDR3 is 13 residues long. Per germline, CDR1 ENHRY and CDR2 SYGVKD. The CDR3 loop reads CAIRGTDNSPLHF. Here the CDR3 DNA reads TGTGCCATCAGGGGGACAGACAATTCACCCCTCCACTTT.

The chain carries TRBV7-8 and TRBJ2-5; the D gene is possibly TRBD2 (5 bases). V was shortened by 8 bases and J by 4 bases, with 11 bases between the two germline ends. The germline V gene encodes CDR1 SGHVS and CDR2 FQNEAQ. The length of the CDR3 is 12 residues. The CDR3 sequence is CASGRAGETQYF. The CDR3 coding sequence is TGTGCCAGCGGTAGGGCGGGAGAGACCCAGTACTTC.

This chain joins TRBV30 and TRBJ1-2; D unresolved. The CDR3 is made up of 14 amino acids. Trimming cost V 3 bases and J 7 bases, with 18 bases left between them. Germline CDR1 and CDR2: GTSNPN and SVGIG (reference sequence). The CDR3, as DNA: TGTGCCTGGAGGGAACCCGGAGACCCTTTTGGCTACACCTTC. It is translated as CAWREPGDPFGYTF.

V gene TRBV4-3 combines with J gene TRBJ2-5; D gene ambiguous. Deletions cut 1 base from V and 0 bases from J, with 9 bases between. The CDR3 covers 15 residues. Germline CDR1 is LGHNA and CDR2 is YSLEER. The CDR3 DNA reads TGCGCCAGCAGCCAAGCGGTCCCGTACCAAGAGACCCAGTACTTC. Translated: CASSQAVPYQETQYF.

The genes are TRBV27 and TRBJ1-1; D is possibly TRBD1 (5 bases). Trimming cost V 6 bases and J 0 bases, with 17 bases left between them. In germline, CDR1 is MNHEY, CDR2 SMNVEV (reference sequence). The CDR3 totals 16 residues. This CDR3 reads CASRRTSLGVNTEAFF. The CDR3, as DNA: TGTGCCAGCAGGCGGACCTCTTTAGGGGTGAACACTGAAGCTTTCTTT.

This chain uses TRBV6-6 with TRBJ1-2, with a possible D match to TRBD1 (6 bases). The CDR3 spans 14 residues. In germline, CDR1 is MNHNY, CDR2 SVGAGI (reference sequence). The V end lost 5 bases, the J end lost 2 bases, and 12 bases lay between the germline ends. For the CDR3, the DNA is TGTGCCAGCAGTCAACAGGGTAACAACTATGGCTACACCTTC. Amino acid sequence: CASSQQGNNYGYTF.

V gene TRBV2 combines with J gene TRBJ1-4, with D perhaps TRBD1 (6 bases). CDR3 length: 16 amino acids. Germline values: CDR1 SNHLY, CDR2 FYNNEI. The V end lost 8 bases, the J end lost 0 bases, and 16 bases lay between the germline ends. In nucleotides, the CDR3 is TGTGCCAGCGCAGAGACAGGCGAAGCAACTAATGAAAAACTGTTTTTT. The encoded protein is CASAETGEATNEKLFF.